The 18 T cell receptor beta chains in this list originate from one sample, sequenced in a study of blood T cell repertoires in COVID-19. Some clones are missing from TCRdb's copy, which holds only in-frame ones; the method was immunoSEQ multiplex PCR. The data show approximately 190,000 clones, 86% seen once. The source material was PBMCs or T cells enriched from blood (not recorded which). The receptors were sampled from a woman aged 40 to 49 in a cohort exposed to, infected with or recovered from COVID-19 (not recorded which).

The CDR3 loop is CASSAPGQGFNGYTF. The CDR3 DNA sequence: TGTGCCAGCAGTGCTCCGGGACAGGGCTTCAATGGCTACACCTTC. This chain joins TRBV27 and TRBJ1-2; 9 bases map to TRBD1. Germline V CDR1 and CDR2: MNHEY, SMNVEV (reference sequence). V shed 5 bases, J shed 6 bases, and the junction held 10 bases outside the gene matches. The CDR3 runs to 15 residues.

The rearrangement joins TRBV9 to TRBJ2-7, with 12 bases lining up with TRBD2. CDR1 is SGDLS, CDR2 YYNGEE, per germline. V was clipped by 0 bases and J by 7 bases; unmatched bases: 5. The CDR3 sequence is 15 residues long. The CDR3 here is CASSVGTSGAGEQYF. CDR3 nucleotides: TGTGCCAGCAGCGTAGGGACTAGCGGGGCCGGGGAGCAGTACTTC. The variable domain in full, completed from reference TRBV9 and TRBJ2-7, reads DSGVTQTPKHLITATGQRVTLRCSPRSGDLSVYWYQQSLDQGLQFLIQYYNGEERAKGNILERFSAQQFPDLHSELNLSSLELGDSALYFCASSVGTSGAGEQYFGPGTRLTVT.

CDR3 amino acids: CATSRDRTGRNIQYF. CDR3 coding DNA: TGTGCCACCAGCAGAGATCGGACAGGGAGGAACATTCAGTACTTC. The chain employs TRBV15 and TRBJ2-4; 8 nucleotides agree with TRBD1. V lost 0 bases and J lost 7; bases outside the gene matches: 5. CDR1 is LNHNV, CDR2 YYDKDF, per germline (reference sequence). The CDR3 extends over 15 amino acids.

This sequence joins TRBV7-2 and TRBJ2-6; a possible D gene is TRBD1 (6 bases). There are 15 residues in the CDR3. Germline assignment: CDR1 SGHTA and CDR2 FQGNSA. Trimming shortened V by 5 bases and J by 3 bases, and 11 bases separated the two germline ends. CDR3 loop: CASSNRELGANVLTF. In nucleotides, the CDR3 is TGTGCCAGCAGCAACAGGGAACTTGGGGCCAACGTCCTGACTTTC.

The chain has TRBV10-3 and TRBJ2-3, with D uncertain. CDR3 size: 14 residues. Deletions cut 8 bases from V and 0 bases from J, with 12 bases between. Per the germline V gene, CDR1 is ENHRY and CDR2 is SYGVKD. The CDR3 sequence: CAISPRTSTDTQYF. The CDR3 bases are TGTGCCATCTCCCCTAGAACTAGCACAGATACGCAGTATTTT.

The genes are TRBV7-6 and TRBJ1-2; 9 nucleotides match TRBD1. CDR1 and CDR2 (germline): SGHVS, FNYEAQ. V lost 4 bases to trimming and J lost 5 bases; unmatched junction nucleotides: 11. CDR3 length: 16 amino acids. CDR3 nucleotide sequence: TGTGCCAGCAGCTATAAACAGGGGGCTCCCACTTATGGCTACACCTTC. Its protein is CASSYKQGAPTYGYTF.

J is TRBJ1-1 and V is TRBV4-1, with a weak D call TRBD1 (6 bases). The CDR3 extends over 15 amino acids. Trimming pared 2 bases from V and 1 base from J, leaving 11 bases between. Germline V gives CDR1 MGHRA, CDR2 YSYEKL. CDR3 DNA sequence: TGCGCCAGCAGCCAAAGGGGGACCGCGAACACTGAAGCTTTCTTT. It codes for CASSQRGTANTEAFF.

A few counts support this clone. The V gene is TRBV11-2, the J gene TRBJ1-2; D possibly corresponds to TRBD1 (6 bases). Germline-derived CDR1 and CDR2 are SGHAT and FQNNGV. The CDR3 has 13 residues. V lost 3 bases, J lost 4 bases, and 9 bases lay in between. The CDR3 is CASSLGHGYGYTF. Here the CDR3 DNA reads TGTGCCAGCAGCTTGGGACATGGCTATGGCTACACCTTC.

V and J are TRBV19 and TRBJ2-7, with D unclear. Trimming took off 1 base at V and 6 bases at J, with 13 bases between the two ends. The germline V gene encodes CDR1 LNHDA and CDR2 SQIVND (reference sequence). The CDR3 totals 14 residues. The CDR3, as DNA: TGTGCCAGTAGTATAGTCTTCCAGCGTACCGAGCAGTACTTC. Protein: CASSIVFQRTEQYF.

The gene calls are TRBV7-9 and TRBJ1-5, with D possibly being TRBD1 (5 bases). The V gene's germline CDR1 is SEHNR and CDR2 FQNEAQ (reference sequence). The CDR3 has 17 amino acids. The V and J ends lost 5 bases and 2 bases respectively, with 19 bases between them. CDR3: CASSLRGDASGNQPQHF. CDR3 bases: TGTGCCAGCAGCCTACGGGGGGACGCGTCAGGCAATCAGCCCCAGCATTTT. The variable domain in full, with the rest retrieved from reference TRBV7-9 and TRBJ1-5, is DTGVSQNPRHKITKRGQNVTFRCDPISEHNRLYWYRQTLGQGPEFLTYFQNEAQLEKSRLLSDRFSAERPKGSFSTLEIQRTEQGDSAMYLCASSLRGDASGNQPQHFGDGTRLSIL.

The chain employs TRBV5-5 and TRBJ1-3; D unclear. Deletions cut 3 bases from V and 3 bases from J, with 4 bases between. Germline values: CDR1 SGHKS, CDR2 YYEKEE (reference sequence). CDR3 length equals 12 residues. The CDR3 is CASSYGGNTIYF. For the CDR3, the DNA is TGTGCCAGCAGCTACGGTGGAAACACCATATATTTT.

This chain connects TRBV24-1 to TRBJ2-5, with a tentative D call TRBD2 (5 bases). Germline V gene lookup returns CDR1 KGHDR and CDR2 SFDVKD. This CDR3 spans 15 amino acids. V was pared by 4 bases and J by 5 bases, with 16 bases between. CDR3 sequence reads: CATSDPLGPGETQYF. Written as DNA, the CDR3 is TGTGCCACCAGTGACCCATTGGGTCCGGGGGAGACCCAGTACTTC.

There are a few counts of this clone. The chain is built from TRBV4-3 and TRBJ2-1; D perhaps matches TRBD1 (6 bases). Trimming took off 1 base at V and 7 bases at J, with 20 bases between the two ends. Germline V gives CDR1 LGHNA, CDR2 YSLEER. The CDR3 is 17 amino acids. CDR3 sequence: CASSQAHSGEKRNEQFF. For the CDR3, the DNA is TGCGCCAGCAGCCAAGCCCACTCAGGGGAGAAGAGGAATGAGCAGTTCTTC.

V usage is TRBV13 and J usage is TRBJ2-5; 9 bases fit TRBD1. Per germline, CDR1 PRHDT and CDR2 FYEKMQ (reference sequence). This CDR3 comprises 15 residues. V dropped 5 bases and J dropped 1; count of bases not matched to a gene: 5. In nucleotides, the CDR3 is TGTGCCAGCAGCCCACAGGGGGCCCGCCAAGAGACCCAGTACTTC. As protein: CASSPQGARQETQYF.

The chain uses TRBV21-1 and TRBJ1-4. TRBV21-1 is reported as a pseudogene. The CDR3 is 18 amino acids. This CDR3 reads CASSKGTARGGGNEKLFF. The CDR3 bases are TGTGCCAGCAGCAAAGGGACAGCCCGAGGGGGGGGGAATGAAAAACTGTTTTTT.

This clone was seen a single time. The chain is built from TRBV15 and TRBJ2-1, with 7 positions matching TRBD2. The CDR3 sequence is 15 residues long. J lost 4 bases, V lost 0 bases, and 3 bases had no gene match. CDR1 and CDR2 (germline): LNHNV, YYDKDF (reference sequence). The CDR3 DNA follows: TGTGCCACCAGCAGAGACCTAGCGGAGTACAATGAGCAGTTCTTC. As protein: CATSRDLAEYNEQFF.

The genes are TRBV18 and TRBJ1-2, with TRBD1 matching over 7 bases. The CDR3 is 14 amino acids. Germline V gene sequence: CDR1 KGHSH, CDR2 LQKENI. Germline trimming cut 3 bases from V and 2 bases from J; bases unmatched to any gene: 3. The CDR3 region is CASSPAGQNYGYTF. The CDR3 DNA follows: TGTGCCAGCTCACCCGCGGGACAGAACTATGGCTACACCTTC.

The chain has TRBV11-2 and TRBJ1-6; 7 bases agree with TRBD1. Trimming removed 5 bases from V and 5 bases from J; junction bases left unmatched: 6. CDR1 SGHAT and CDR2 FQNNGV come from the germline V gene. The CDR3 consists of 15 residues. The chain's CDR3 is CASSRTGQNNSPLHF. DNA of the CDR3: TGTGCCAGCAGCCGAACGGGACAGAATAATTCACCCCTCCACTTT.